The rows below give T cell receptor beta chains drawn from one sample of a study of PD-1 blockade in mismatch repair-deficient tumors. The protocol was immunoSEQ multiplex PCR, while the TCRdb copy is restricted to in-frame clones and leaves out a portion. The sample records 8,500 to 10,000 clones, around 86% being singletons. Their antigen targets remain unknown. This specimen was cells cultured in vitro, taken from a patient treated with pembrolizumab. These receptors were obtained from an adult with mismatch repair-deficient cancer. The CDR3 runs from the conserved cysteine through the conserved F or W. The D gene is left open where the match is weak. Size is omitted from some rows. Given values are once, few, many or a class for expanded clones.

NA	TRBV2	NA	TRBJ1-5	CASSAYSSDQPQHF	TGTGCCAGCAGTGCCTACTCGAGTGATCAGCCCCAGCATTTT
NA	TRBV11-3	NA	TRBJ2-5	CASSLGRGETQYF	TGTGCCAGCAGCTTAGGAAGGGGGGAGACCCAGTACTTC
NA	TRBV11-1	NA	TRBJ1-4	CASSHGWGELFF	TGTGCCAGCAGCCACGGATGGGGGGAACTGTTTTTT
NA	TRBV5-5	NA	TRBJ1-4	CASSREAGGAFNEKLFF	TGTGCCAGCAGCCGGGAAGCCGGGGGGGCTTTTAATGAAAAACTGTTTTTT
NA	TRBV5-4	NA	TRBJ2-2	CASSLLFGTGELFF	TGTGCCAGCAGCTTACTCTTTGGGACCGGGGAGCTGTTTTTT
NA	TRBV18	once	TRBJ1-5	CASSPSGDQPQHF	TGTGCCAGCTCACCCAGCGGTGATCAGCCCCAGCATTTT
NA	TRBV6-1	NA	TRBJ2-5	CAILRMRERETQYF	TGTGCCATCCTCAGGATGAGGGAGCGGGAGACCCAGTACTTC
NA	TRBV5-1	NA	TRBJ1-1	CASSFDLATEAFF	TGCGCCAGCAGCTTTGACTTGGCCACTGAAGCTTTCTTT
NA	TRBV29-1	NA	TRBJ2-3	CSVGYKDTQYF	TGCAGCGTTGGTTATAAAGATACGCAGTATTTT
NA	TRBV5-1	NA	TRBJ2-1	CASSRLEGSYNEQFF	TGCGCCAGCAGCCGACTAGAGGGCTCCTACAATGAGCAGTTCTTC
NA	TRBV6-6	few	TRBJ1-2	CASSYIGLYSGYTF	TGTGCCAGCAGTTACATCGGGTTATACAGCGGCTACACCTTC
NA	TRBV7-9	NA	TRBJ1-4	CASTREERNEKLFF	TGTGCCAGCACCCGGGAGGAGCGTAATGAAAAACTGTTTTTT